This paragraph covers one T cell receptor beta chain sequence. The antigen remains undetermined. The healthy adult donors were HIV-negative and reported no recent acute infections or vaccinations. The donors were all Caucasian adults (living in Nashville, Tennessee). V dropped 10 bases and J dropped 8; count of bases not matched to a gene: 11. Looked up from germline, CDR1 is MDHEN and CDR2 is SYDVKM. The CDR3 has 13 residues. The sample is drawn from a study of shared clonotypes between healthy human individuals. Study background: Each donor's CD8 memory used one plate, CD8 naive two, each CD4 subset three. The study, taken as a whole, reports: Estimated clonotype richness was generally higher in naive than memory subsets.

Assay: immunoSEQ multiplex PCR; the TCRdb copy retains only in-frame clones and omits some. The table records nearly 750,000 clones, around 77% of them present only once. This chain connects TRBV28 to TRBJ2-1; 7 bases fit TRBD2. Sequenced: memory CD4+ T cells sorted from blood. Stated subset: CD45RA-negative fraction. The TCR comes from a woman in her twenties or thirties in good health. CDR3 region: CAMRGSRSDEQFF. In nucleotides, the CDR3 is TGTGCCATGCGCGGGAGTAGAAGCGATGAGCAGTTCTTC.